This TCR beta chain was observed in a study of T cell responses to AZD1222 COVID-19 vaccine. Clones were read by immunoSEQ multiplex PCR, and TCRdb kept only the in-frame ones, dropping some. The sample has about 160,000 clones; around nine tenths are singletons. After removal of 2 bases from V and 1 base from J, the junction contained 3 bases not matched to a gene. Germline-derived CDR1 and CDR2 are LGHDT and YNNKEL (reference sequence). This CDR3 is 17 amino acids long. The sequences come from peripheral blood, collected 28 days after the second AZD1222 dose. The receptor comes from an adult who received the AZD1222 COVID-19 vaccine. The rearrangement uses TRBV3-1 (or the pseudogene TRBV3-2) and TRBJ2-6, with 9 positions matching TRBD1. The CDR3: CASSQRGTGSGANVLTF. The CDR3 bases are TGTGCCAGCAGCCAACGAGGGACAGGGTCTGGGGCCAACGTCCTGACTTTC.